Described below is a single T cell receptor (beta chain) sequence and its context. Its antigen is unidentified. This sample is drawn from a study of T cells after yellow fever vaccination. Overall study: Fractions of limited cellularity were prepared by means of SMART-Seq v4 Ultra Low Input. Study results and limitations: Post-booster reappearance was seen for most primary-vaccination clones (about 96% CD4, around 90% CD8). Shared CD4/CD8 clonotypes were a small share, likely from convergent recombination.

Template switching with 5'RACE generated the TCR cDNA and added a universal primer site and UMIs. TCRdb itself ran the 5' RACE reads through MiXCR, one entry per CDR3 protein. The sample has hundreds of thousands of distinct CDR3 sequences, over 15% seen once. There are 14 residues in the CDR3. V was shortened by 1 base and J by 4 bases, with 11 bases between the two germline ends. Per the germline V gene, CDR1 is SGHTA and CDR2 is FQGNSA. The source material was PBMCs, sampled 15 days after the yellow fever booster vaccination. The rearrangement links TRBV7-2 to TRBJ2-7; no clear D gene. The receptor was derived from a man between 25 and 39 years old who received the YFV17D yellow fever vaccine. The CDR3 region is CASSLVTPRYEQYF. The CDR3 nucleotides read TGTGCCAGCAGCTTAGTGACTCCACGTTACGAGCAGTACTTC.